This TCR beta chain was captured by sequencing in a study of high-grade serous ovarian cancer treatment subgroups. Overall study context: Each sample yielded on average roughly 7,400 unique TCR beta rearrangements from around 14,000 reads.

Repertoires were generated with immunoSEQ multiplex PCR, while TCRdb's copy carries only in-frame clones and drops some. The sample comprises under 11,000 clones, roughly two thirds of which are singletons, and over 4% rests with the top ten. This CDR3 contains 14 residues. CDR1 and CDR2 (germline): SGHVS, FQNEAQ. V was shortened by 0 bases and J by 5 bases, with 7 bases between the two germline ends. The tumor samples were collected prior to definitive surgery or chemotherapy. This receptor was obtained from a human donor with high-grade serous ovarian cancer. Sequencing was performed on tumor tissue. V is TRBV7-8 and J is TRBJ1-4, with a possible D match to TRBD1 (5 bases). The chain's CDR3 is CASSLAGHNEKLFF. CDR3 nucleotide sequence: TGTGCCAGCAGCTTAGCGGGGCACAATGAAAAACTGTTTTTT.